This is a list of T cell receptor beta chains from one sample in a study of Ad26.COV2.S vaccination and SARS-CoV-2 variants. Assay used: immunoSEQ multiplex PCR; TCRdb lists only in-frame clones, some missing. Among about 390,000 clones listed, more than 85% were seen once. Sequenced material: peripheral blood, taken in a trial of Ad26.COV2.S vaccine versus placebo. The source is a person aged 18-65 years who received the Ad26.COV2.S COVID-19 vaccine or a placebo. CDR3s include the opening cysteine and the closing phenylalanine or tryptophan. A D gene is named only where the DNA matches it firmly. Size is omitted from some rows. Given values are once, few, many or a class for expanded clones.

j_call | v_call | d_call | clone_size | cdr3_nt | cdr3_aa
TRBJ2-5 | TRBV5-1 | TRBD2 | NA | TGCGCCAGCAGCTTGACTAGCGGGGGGGAAGAGACCCAGTACTTC | CASSLTSGGEETQYF
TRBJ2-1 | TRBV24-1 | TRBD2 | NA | TGTGCCACCAGTGAACCTGGACTAGCGGGCGAGCAGTTCTTC | CATSEPGLAGEQFF
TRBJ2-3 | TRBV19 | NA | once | TGTGCCACCTCCAAATACACAGATACGCAGTATTTT | CATSKYTDTQYF
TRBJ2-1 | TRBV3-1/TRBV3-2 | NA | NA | TGTGCCAGCAGCCAAGAGTTTCCGGGGACCTCCTACAATGAGCAGTTCTTC | CASSQEFPGTSYNEQFF
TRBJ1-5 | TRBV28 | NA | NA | TGTGCCAGCAGTTTACACAGGGACCTCAATCAGCCCCAGCATTTT | CASSLHRDLNQPQHF
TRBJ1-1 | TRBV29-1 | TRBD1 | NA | TGCAGCGTACAAGGGACAGGGGTTTTGGACACTGAAGCTTTCTTT | CSVQGTGVLDTEAFF
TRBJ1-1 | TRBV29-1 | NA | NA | TGCAGCGTTCCCGGAGTGAACACTGAAGCTTTCTTT | CSVPGVNTEAFF
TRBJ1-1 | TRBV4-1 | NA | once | TGCGCCAGCAGCAGACTTGGGTCTGAAGCTTTCTTT | CASSRLGSEAFF
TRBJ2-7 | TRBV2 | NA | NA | TGTGCCAGCAGTATCGACAGTAGCTCCTACGAGCAGTACTTC | CASSIDSSSYEQYF
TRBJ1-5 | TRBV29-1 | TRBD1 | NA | TGCAGCGTTGGGACAGGGGGTCAGCCCCAGCATTTT | CSVGTGGQPQHF
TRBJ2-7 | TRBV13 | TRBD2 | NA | TGTGCCAGCAGCGTAGGGACTAGCGGCAACTACGAGCAGTACTTC | CASSVGTSGNYEQYF
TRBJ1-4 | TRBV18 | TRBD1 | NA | TGTGCCAGCTCATTTTCCGGGACAGGGAAGGAAAAACTGTTTTTT | CASSFSGTGKEKLFF
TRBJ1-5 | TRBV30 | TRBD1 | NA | TGTGCATTACGCCAGGGGGGGCCCCAGCATTTT | CALRQGGPQHF
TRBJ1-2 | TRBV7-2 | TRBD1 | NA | TGTGCCAGCAGCTTAGGCGGGACAGGGGGCTATGGCTACACCTTC | CASSLGGTGGYGYTF
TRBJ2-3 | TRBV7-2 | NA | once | TGTGCCAGCAGCCCACAGGGGGGGGCGACTAGCGCGCAGTATTTT | CASSPQGGATSAQYF
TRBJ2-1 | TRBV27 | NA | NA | TGTGCCAGCAGCCGCGACAGGAGCTCCTACAATGAGCAGTTCTTC | CASSRDRSSYNEQFF
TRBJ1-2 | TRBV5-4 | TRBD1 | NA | TGTGCCAGCAGCGGTCCCGGGACAGGGTCGGGGGATGGCTACACCTTC | CASSGPGTGSGDGYTF
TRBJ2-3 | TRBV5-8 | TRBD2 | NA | TGTGCCAGCAGCTTGGACGGGGGGGCTTTGGATACGCAGTATTTT | CASSLDGGALDTQYF
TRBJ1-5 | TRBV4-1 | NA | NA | TGCGCCAGCAGCCGACTGACAGGTAGCAATCAGCCCCAGCATTTT | CASSRLTGSNQPQHF
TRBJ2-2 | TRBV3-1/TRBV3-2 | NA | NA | TGTGCCAGCGCCTCGGGGACGGGGATGTTGCACACCGGGGAGCTGTTTTTT | CASASGTGMLHTGELFF
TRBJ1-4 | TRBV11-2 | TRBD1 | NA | TGTGCCAGCAGCCACCCGGGGGATTCGGACAGGGGAACTAATGAAAAACTGTTTTTT | CASSHPGDSDRGTNEKLFF
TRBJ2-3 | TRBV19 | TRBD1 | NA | TGTGCCAGTACGACAGGGCCAACAGATACGCAGTATTTT | CASTTGPTDTQYF
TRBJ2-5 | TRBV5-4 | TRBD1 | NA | TGTGCCAGCAGCCCGACCCGGGACAGAAGTCAGGAGACCCAGTACTTC | CASSPTRDRSQETQYF
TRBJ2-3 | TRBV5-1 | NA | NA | TGCGCCAGCAGCTTGGATCCCCCCACGCAGTATTTT | CASSLDPPTQYF
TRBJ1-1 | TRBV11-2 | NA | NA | TGTGCCAGCAGCCCACCGGGACGGAGTAACACTGAAGCTTTCTTT | CASSPPGRSNTEAFF
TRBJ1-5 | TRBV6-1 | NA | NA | TGTGCCAGCAGTGAAATTTATAGCAATCAGCCCCAGCATTTT | CASSEIYSNQPQHF